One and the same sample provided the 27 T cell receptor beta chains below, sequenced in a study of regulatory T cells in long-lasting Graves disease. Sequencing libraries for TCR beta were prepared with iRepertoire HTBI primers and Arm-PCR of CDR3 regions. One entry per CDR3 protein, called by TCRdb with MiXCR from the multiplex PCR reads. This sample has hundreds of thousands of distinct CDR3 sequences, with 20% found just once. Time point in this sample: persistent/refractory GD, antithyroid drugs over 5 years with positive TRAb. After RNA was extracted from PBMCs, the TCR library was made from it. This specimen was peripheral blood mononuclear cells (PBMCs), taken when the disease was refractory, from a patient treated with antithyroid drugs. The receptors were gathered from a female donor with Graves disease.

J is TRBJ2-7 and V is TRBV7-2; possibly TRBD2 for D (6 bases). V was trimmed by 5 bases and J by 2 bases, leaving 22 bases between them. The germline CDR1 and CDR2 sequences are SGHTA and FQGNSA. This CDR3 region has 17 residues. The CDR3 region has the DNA TGTGCCAGCAGCATATGGGACTTCAGAAGGCTTACCTACGAGCAGTACTTC. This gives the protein CASSIWDFRRLTYEQYF.

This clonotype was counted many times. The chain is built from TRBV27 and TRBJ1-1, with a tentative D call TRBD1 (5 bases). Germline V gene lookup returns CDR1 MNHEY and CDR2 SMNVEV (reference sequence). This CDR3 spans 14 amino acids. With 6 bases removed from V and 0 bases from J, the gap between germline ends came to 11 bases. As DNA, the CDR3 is TGTGCCAGCAGCAGGACATACATGAACACTGAAGCTTTCTTT. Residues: CASSRTYMNTEAFF.

CDR3 sequence reads: CASSLDSADVNEQFF. The CDR3, as DNA: TGTGCCAGCAGCTTAGATTCGGCGGACGTCAATGAGCAGTTCTTC. V gene TRBV11-2 combines with J gene TRBJ2-1, with unresolved D. The CDR3 length is 15 residues. Germline V lookup: CDR1 SGHAT, CDR2 FQNNGV. The ends were cut back, 0 bases at V and 6 bases at J, with 12 bases in the middle.

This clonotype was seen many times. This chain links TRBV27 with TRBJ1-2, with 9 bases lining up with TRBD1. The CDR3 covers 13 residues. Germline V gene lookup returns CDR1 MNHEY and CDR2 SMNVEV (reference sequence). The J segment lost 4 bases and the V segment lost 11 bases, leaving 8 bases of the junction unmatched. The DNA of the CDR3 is TGTGCCTGCGCACAGGGGGCTGGCTATGGCTACACCTTC. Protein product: CACAQGAGYGYTF.

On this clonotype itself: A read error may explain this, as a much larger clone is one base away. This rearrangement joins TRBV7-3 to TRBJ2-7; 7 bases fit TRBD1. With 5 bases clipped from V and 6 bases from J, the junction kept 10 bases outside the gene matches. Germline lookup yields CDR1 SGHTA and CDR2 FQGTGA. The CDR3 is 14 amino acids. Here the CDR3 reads CASSGHRGLGEQYF. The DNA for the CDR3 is TGTGCCAGCAGCGGCCACAGGGGTCTTGGCGAGCAGTACTTC.

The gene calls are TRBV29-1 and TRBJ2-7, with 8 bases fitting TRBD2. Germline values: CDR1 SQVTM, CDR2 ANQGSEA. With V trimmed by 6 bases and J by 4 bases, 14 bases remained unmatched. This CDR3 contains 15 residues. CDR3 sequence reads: CSVLRRTGGPYEQYF. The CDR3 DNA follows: TGCAGCGTCCTGCGAAGGACGGGAGGGCCGTACGAGCAGTACTTC.

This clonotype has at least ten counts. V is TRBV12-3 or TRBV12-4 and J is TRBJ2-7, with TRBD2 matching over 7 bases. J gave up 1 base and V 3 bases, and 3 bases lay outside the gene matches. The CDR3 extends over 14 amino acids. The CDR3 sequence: CASSFWGGSYEQYF. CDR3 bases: TGTGCCAGCAGTTTTTGGGGGGGGTCCTACGAGCAGTACTTC.

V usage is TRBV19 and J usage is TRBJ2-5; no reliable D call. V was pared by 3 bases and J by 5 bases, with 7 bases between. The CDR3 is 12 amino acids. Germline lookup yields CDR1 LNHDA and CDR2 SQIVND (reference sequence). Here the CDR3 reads CASSMQAETQYF. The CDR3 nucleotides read TGTGCCAGTAGTATGCAGGCGGAGACCCAGTACTTC.

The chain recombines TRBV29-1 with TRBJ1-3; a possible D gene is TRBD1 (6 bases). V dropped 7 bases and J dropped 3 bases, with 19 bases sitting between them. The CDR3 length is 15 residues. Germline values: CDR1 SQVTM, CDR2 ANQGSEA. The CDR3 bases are TGCAGCGCGAAGGGCGGGGGCGTCATTGGAAACACCATATATTTT. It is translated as CSAKGGGVIGNTIYF. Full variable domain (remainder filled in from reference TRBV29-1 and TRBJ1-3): SAVISQKPSRDICQRGTSLTIQCQVDSQVTMMFWYRQQPGQSLTLIATANQGSEATYESGFVIDKFPISRPNLTFSTLTVSNMSPEDSSIYLCSAKGGGVIGNTIYFGEGSWLTVV.

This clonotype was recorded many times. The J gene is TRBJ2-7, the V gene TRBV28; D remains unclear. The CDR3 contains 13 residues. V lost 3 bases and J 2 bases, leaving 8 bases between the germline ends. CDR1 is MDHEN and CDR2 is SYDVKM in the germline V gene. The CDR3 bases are TGTGCCAGCAGTTTCTCCGGAGCCTACGAGCAGTACTTC. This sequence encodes CASSFSGAYEQYF.

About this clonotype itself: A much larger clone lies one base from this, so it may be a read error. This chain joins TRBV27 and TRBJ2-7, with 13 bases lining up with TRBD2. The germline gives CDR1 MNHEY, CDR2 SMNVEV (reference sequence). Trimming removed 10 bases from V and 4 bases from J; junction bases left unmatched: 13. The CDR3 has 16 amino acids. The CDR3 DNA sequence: TGTGCCAACAGGCCTCCGGGACTAGCGGGGTATTACGAGCAGTACTTC. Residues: CANRPPGLAGYYEQYF.

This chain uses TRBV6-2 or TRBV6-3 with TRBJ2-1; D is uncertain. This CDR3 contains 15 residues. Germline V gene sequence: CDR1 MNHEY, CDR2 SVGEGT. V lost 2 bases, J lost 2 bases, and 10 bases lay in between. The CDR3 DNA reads TGTGCCAGCAGTTACGGGCCGATCCCCTACAATGAGCAGTTCTTC. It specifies CASSYGPIPYNEQFF.

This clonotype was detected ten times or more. This chain's CDR3 is CASRRRTGVAYEQYF. The CDR3 region has the DNA TGTGCCAGCAGACGGAGGACAGGGGTCGCCTACGAGCAGTACTTC. The chain links TRBV28 to TRBJ2-7; the match to TRBD1 covers 9 bases. Per the germline V gene, CDR1 is MDHEN and CDR2 is SYDVKM. This CDR3 is built from 15 residues. V lost 6 bases to trimming and J lost 2 bases; unmatched junction nucleotides: 8. The variable domain in full, with the rest retrieved from reference TRBV28 and TRBJ2-7, is DVKVTQSSRYLVKRTGEKVFLECVQDMDHENMFWYRQDPGLGLRLIYFSYDVKMKEKGDIPEGYSVSREKKERFSLILESASTNQTSMYLCASRRRTGVAYEQYFGPGTRLTVT.

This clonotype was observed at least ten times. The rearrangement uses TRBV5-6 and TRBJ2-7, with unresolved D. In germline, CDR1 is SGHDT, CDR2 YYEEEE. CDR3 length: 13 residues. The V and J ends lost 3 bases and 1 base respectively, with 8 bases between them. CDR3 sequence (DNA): TGTGCCAGCAGCTCCCAAGGGTCCTACGAGCAGTACTTC. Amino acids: CASSSQGSYEQYF.

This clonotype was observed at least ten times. CDR3 DNA: TGTGCCAGCAGTTACTCGTTGGCGGGTTTTCAAGAGACCCAGTACTTC. This encodes CASSYSLAGFQETQYF. The rearrangement joins TRBV6-5 to TRBJ2-5; D possibly corresponds to TRBD2 (5 bases). Germline CDR1 MNHEY, CDR2 SVGAGI. Trimming left V 0 bases short and J 2 bases short, with 13 bases between. The CDR3 covers 16 residues.

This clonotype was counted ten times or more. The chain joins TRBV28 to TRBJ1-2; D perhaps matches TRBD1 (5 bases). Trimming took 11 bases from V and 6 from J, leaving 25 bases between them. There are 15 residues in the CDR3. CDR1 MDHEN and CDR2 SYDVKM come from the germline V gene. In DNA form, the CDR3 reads TGTGCCTGTGAGGACCCTTCGAGGCAGGGTAATGGCTACACCTTC. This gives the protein CACEDPSRQGNGYTF.

The CDR3 coding sequence is TGTGCCAGCAGCTTAAGCCCCAGTGGGACCAAAAACATTCAGTACTTC. Its translation: CASSLSPSGTKNIQYF. This chain joins TRBV7-3 and TRBJ2-4; no firm D call. Germline CDR1 reads SGHTA; CDR2 reads FQGTGA. Trimming cost V 1 base and J 2 bases, with 12 bases left between them. The CDR3 loop spans 16 amino acids.

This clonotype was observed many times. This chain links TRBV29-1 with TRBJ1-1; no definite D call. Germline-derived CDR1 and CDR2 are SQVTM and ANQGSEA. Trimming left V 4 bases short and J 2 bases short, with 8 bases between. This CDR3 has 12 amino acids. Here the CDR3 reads CSVVAGNTEAFF. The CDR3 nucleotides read TGCAGCGTTGTGGCAGGCAACACTGAAGCTTTCTTT.

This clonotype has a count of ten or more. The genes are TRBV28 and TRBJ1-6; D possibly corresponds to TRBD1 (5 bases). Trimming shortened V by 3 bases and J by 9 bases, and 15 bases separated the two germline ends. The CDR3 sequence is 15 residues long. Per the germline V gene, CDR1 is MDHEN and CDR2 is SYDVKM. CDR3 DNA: TGTGCCAGCAGTTTTCCACAGGAGGACCCTTCACCCCTCCACTTT. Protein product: CASSFPQEDPSPLHF.

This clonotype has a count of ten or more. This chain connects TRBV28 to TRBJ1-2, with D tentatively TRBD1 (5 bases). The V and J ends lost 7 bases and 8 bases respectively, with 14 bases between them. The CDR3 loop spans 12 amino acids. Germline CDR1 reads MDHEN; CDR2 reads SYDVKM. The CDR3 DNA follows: TGTGCCAGCACCCGCGGGGGAAAAGGCTACACCTTC. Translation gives CASTRGGKGYTF.

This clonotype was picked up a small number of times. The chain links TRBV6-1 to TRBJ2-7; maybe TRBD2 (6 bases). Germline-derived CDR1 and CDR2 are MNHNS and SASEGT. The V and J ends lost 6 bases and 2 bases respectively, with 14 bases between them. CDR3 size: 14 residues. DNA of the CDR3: TGTGCCAGCAGCACACTAGCACCCACCTACGAGCAGTACTTC. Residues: CASSTLAPTYEQYF.

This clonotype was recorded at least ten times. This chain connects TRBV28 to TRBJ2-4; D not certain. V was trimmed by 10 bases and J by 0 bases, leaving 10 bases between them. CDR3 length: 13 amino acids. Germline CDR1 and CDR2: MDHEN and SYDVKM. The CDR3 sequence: CATHDTAKNIQYF. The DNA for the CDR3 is TGTGCCACCCACGACACAGCCAAAAACATTCAGTACTTC.

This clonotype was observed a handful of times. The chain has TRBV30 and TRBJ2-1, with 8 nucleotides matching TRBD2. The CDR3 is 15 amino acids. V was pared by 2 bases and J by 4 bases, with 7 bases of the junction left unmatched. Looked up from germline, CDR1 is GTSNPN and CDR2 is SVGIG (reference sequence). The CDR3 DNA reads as TGTGCCTGGAGTACGGGAGGGCCTCGTTACAATGAGCAGTTCTTC. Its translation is CAWSTGGPRYNEQFF.

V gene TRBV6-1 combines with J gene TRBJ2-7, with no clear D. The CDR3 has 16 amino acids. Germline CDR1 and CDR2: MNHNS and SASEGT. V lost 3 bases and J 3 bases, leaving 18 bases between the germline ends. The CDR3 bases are TGTGCCAGCAGTGATCCACACGCTCGGACCTACTACGAGCAGTACTTC. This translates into CASSDPHARTYYEQYF.

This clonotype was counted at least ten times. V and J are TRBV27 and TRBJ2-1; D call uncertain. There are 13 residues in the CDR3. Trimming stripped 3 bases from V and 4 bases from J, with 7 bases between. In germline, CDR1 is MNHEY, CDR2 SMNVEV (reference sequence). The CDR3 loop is CASSLGSYNEQFF. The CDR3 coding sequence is TGTGCCAGCAGTTTGGGCAGTTACAATGAGCAGTTCTTC.

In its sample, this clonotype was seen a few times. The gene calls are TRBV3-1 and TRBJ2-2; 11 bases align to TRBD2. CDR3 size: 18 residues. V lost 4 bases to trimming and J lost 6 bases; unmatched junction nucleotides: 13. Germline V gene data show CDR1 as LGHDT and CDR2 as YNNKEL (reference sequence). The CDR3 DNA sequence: TGTGCCAGCAGCCCAGACCGTAGCGGGAGGGCCGTGTCCGGGGAGCTGTTTTTT. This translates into CASSPDRSGRAVSGELFF.

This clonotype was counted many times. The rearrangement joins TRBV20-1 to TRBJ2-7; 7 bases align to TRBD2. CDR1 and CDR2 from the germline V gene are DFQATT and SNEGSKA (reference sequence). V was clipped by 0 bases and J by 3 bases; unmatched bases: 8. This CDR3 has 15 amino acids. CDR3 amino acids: CSARDMGEGRYEQYF. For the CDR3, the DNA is TGCAGTGCTAGAGATATGGGGGAGGGCCGCTACGAGCAGTACTTC.